The 8 T cell receptor beta chains listed next were all sequenced from one sample in a study of T cells in Graves' hyperthyroidism and ophthalmopathy. Amplification yielded TCR beta CDR3 regions, with RNA transcripts as the source. HTBI primers were employed in a first-round RT-PCR of the TCR CDR3. TCRdb independently ran MiXCR on the multiplex PCR reads; one entry per CDR3 protein. The data contain around 300,000 distinct CDR3 sequences, about an eighth of them seen just once; the ten biggest clones take up 6% to 8%. The sample taken for sequencing was blood. Every receptor here comes from a woman aged 25 to 39 with Graves' hyperthyroidism that later progressed to Graves' ophthalmopathy.

This clonotype came up once. CDR3 in amino acids: CSARDRPYGYTF. DNA for the CDR3: TGCAGTGCTAGAGATCGCCCTTATGGCTACACCTTC. V is TRBV20-1 and J is TRBJ1-2; unclear D gene. Germline CDR1 and CDR2: DFQATT and SNEGSKA (reference sequence). V was pared by 0 bases and J by 5 bases, with 7 bases between. This CDR3 spans 12 amino acids.

This clonotype was observed many times. The rearrangement joins TRBV30 to TRBJ2-5; no clear D. Trimming pared 8 bases from V and 5 bases from J, leaving 9 bases between. This CDR3 has 10 amino acids. Germline loops: CDR1 GTSNPN, CDR2 SVGIG (reference sequence). CDR3 coding DNA: TGTGCCCTCCGTCGGGAGACCCAGTACTTC. Protein product: CALRRETQYF.

This clonotype was counted at least ten times. This rearrangement joins TRBV6-2 or TRBV6-3 to TRBJ2-3; unclear D gene. This CDR3 has 16 amino acids. In germline, CDR1 is MNHEY, CDR2 SVGEGT. V was trimmed by 0 bases and J by 0 bases, leaving 10 bases between them. In DNA, the CDR3 is TGTGCCAGCAGTTACTCGCACAAGGACAGCACAGATACGCAGTATTTT. Its protein product is CASSYSHKDSTDTQYF.

Many counts were recorded for this clonotype. This chain joins TRBV6-2 or TRBV6-3 and TRBJ2-1; TRBD1 might be the D (6 bases). Per germline, CDR1 MNHEY and CDR2 SVGEGT. The CDR3 sequence is 14 residues long. Trimming cost V 5 bases and J 6 bases, with 14 bases left between them. For the CDR3, the DNA is TGTGCCAGCAGTCCCTACACCAGGGGCAATGAGCAGTTCTTC. This codes for CASSPYTRGNEQFF.

This clonotype came up many times. This sequence joins TRBV30 and TRBJ2-3; D is unclear. Trimming removed 2 bases from V and 5 bases from J, with 8 bases in between. The germline V gene has CDR1 GTSNPN and CDR2 SVGIG (reference sequence). This CDR3 contains 12 residues. The CDR3, as DNA: TGTGCCTGGAGTAAGCCGGGAGATACGCAGTATTTT. Protein: CAWSKPGDTQYF.

The genes are TRBV7-2 and TRBJ2-5; tentative D call: TRBD1 (5 bases). Germline CDR1 SGHTA, CDR2 FQGNSA. V shed 5 bases and J shed 4 bases, with 11 bases lying between them. This CDR3 region has 13 residues. The CDR3 coding sequence is TGTGCCAGCAGCGGCAGGGTTGGAGAGACCCAGTACTTC. Its protein product is CASSGRVGETQYF.

This clonotype occurred many times. The chain combines TRBV20-1 with TRBJ2-3; perhaps D is TRBD1 or TRBD2 (6 bases each). This CDR3 has 15 residues. The germline CDR1 and CDR2 sequences are DFQATT and SNEGSKA (reference sequence). Trimming left V 5 bases short and J 2 bases short, with 17 bases between. CDR3 sequence (DNA): TGCAGTGCTTACCAGGGGAGCGGGCACACAGATACGCAGTATTTT. Translation: CSAYQGSGHTDTQYF.

The table lists this clonotype with a few counts. The chain links TRBV3-2 to TRBJ2-2; TRBD2, the table's D call, was not compared with the DNA. TRBV3-2 is an annotated pseudogene. The CDR3 has 19 amino acids. The CDR3 loop is CASSQDLIAGGLGTGELFF. CDR3 coding DNA: TGTGCCAGCAGCCAAGATCTGATAGCGGGAGGGCTCGGCACCGGGGAGCTGTTTTTT.